The 18 T cell receptor beta chains presented below share a single source sample, sequenced in a study of CD8 T cells in ankylosing spondylitis. MiXCR was run by TCRdb on the 5' RACE reads, yielding one entry per CDR3 protein. The sample shows some 71,000 distinct CDR3 sequences, approximately 5.3% of them seen only once. Sequences were obtained from blood, either unsorted or a sorted T cell fraction (not recorded which). The receptors were gathered from a male donor with ankylosing spondylitis or in good health (not recorded which).

This clonotype occurred many times. This chain connects TRBV5-1 to TRBJ1-5; the D gene is possibly TRBD1 (6 bases). V was cut by 1 base and J by 5 bases, with 13 bases left in between. Germline V gene lookup returns CDR1 SGHRS and CDR2 YFSETQ. This CDR3 spans 15 amino acids. CDR3 region: CASSLTGLTDQPQHF. Here the CDR3 DNA reads TGCGCCAGCAGCTTGACAGGGTTGACGGATCAGCCCCAGCATTTT.

This clonotype was picked up many times. The rearrangement links TRBV5-1 to TRBJ1-2; TRBD1 matches 9 bases. Looked up from germline, CDR1 is SGHRS and CDR2 is YFSETQ. V shed 3 bases, J shed 1 base, and the junction held 4 bases outside the gene matches. This CDR3 is 15 amino acids long. The CDR3 nucleotides read TGCGCCAGCAGCTCTGGACAGGGGAATAACTATGGCTACACCTTC. It yields the protein CASSSGQGNNYGYTF.

The sample holds many counts of this clonotype. The genes are TRBV5-1 and TRBJ2-4; D not resolved. The CDR3 contains 14 residues. Deletions cut 0 bases from V and 4 bases from J, with 8 bases between. The germline gives CDR1 SGHRS, CDR2 YFSETQ. CDR3 loop: CASSLAEIKNIQYF. CDR3 sequence (DNA): TGCGCCAGCAGCTTGGCAGAGATAAAAAACATTCAGTACTTC.

CDR3: CASSFTGQNEKLFF. In DNA, the CDR3 is TGCGCCAGCAGCTTTACGGGACAGAATGAAAAACTGTTTTTT. The gene calls are TRBV5-1 and TRBJ1-4; 7 bases fit TRBD1. The length of the CDR3 is 14 residues. CDR1 is SGHRS, CDR2 YFSETQ, per germline. Germline trimming cut 2 bases from V and 5 bases from J; bases unmatched to any gene: 3.

The sample holds many counts of this clonotype. V usage is TRBV20-1 and J usage is TRBJ1-1; TRBD1 aligns across 8 bases. Looked up from germline, CDR1 is DFQATT and CDR2 is SNEGSKA (reference sequence). CDR3 length: 12 amino acids. This CDR3 reads CRTGTWNTEAFF. DNA for the CDR3: TGCCGGACAGGGACGTGGAACACTGAAGCTTTCTTT.

This clonotype showed up just a few times. This rearrangement joins TRBV20-1 to TRBJ2-7; tentative D call: TRBD2 (5 bases). The CDR3 has 14 amino acids. V was shortened by 4 bases and J by 7 bases, with 20 bases between the two germline ends. CDR1 and CDR2 (germline): DFQATT, SNEGSKA (reference sequence). The CDR3 reads CSAILTAGVGEQYF. The CDR3 bases are TGCAGTGCTATTTTGACCGCCGGGGTGGGAGAGCAGTACTTC.

This clonotype was recorded many times. This chain uses TRBV27 with TRBJ1-6; possible D gene TRBD1, 6 bases. CDR1 and CDR2 from the germline V gene are MNHEY and SMNVEV (reference sequence). V was trimmed by 1 base and J by 8 bases, leaving 15 bases between them. CDR3 length equals 16 residues. The CDR3 protein is CASSLYEGGTDSPLHF. The CDR3 coding sequence is TGTGCCAGCAGTTTATATGAGGGGGGGACGGATTCACCCCTCCACTTT.

This clonotype was detected many times. The chain recombines TRBV20-1 with TRBJ2-1; 11 bases map to TRBD2. There are 17 residues in the CDR3. Germline loops: CDR1 DFQATT, CDR2 SNEGSKA (reference sequence). Trimming removed 4 bases from V and 0 bases from J; junction bases left unmatched: 8. CDR3 protein: CSATGTSGVSSYNEQFF. The CDR3 bases are TGCAGTGCTACCGGGACTAGCGGTGTTAGCTCCTACAATGAGCAGTTCTTC.

This clonotype came up many times. The rearrangement joins TRBV4-3 to TRBJ1-1, with D hard to call. CDR1 LGHNA and CDR2 YSLEER come from the germline V gene. The CDR3 sequence is 16 residues long. V dropped 0 bases and J dropped 1 base, with 12 bases sitting between them. The CDR3 DNA reads as TGCGCCAGCAGCCAAGATATCAGAGTAACGAACACTGAAGCTTTCTTT. Its translation is CASSQDIRVTNTEAFF.

This clonotype was counted at least ten times. J is TRBJ1-2 and V is TRBV6-6, with D possibly TRBD1 on 5 matching bases. Per the germline V gene, CDR1 is MNHNY and CDR2 is SVGAGI (reference sequence). The CDR3 extends over 14 amino acids. Trimming cost V 4 bases and J 4 bases, with 13 bases left between them. The CDR3 protein is CASSSPTDSYGYTF. CDR3 bases: TGTGCCAGCAGTTCCCCGACAGACTCCTATGGCTACACCTTC.

This clonotype was detected ten times or more. The chain recombines TRBV5-1 with TRBJ2-7; D may be TRBD1 or TRBD2 (5 bases each). Germline values: CDR1 SGHRS, CDR2 YFSETQ. This CDR3 region has 13 residues. V lost 4 bases to trimming and J lost 1 base, with 9 bases between them. The CDR3 DNA reads as TGCGCCAGCAGCCGGGACGGGTCCTACGAGCAGTACTTC. This codes for CASSRDGSYEQYF.

At least ten counts were recorded for this clonotype. Here the CDR3 DNA reads TGTGCCTGGAACACTCCAGGGGGTCCGAGAGAAGCTTTCTTT. Translation gives CAWNTPGGPREAFF. The rearrangement joins TRBV30 to TRBJ1-1; 7 nucleotides agree with TRBD1. After removal of 4 bases from V and 8 bases from J, the junction contained 13 bases not matched to a gene. Germline V gene data show CDR1 as GTSNPN and CDR2 as SVGIG (reference sequence). CDR3 length: 14 amino acids.

This clonotype came up many times. The chain joins TRBV3-1 to TRBJ2-1; D is unresolved. This CDR3 has 16 residues. V dropped 0 bases and J dropped 0 bases, with 9 bases sitting between them. Germline loops: CDR1 LGHDT, CDR2 YNNKEL (reference sequence). The CDR3 nucleotides read TGTGCCAGCAGCCAAGAGAGGCAGGTCTCCTACAATGAGCAGTTCTTC. It encodes CASSQERQVSYNEQFF.

This clonotype was counted at least ten times. This sequence joins TRBV20-1 and TRBJ2-1; the match to TRBD2 covers 9 bases. This CDR3 contains 16 residues. The J segment lost 10 bases and the V segment lost 5 bases, leaving 18 bases of the junction unmatched. Germline CDR1 and CDR2: DFQATT and SNEGSKA (reference sequence). The CDR3 DNA reads TGCAGTGCTGAGCCCCCTTTAGCGGGGGCTCAGAGCGAGCAGTTCTTC. Translating it yields CSAEPPLAGAQSEQFF.

This clonotype was seen at least ten times. The CDR3 region has the DNA TGTGCCAGCAGTTTATGGACAGCTAACACTGAAGCTTTCTTT. It encodes CASSLWTANTEAFF. The J gene is TRBJ1-1, the V gene TRBV28, with D perhaps TRBD1 (5 bases). Germline CDR1 reads MDHEN; CDR2 reads SYDVKM. The CDR3 spans 14 residues. The ends were cut back, 0 bases at V and 2 bases at J, with 7 bases in the middle.

This clonotype was picked up many times. This chain connects TRBV4-1 to TRBJ2-1; unclear D gene. Trimming took 0 bases from V and 6 from J, leaving 6 bases between them. CDR3 length: 13 residues. Germline CDR1 and CDR2: MGHRA and YSYEKL. CDR3 residues: CASSQDWSNEQFF. For the CDR3, the DNA is TGCGCCAGCAGCCAAGATTGGAGCAATGAGCAGTTCTTC.

This clonotype was observed at least ten times. The rearrangement links TRBV4-1 to TRBJ2-3; either TRBD1 or TRBD2 may fit D (5 bases each). The CDR3 has 11 amino acids. CDR1 is MGHRA and CDR2 is YSYEKL in the germline V gene. V gave up 6 bases and J gave up 7 bases, with 8 bases separating them. DNA of the CDR3: TGCGCCAGCAGAGAGGGGTATACGCAGTATTTT. Translation: CASREGYTQYF.

This clonotype was found many times. This rearrangement joins TRBV6-6 to TRBJ1-4; D gene uncertain. Germline values: CDR1 MNHNY, CDR2 SVGAGI (reference sequence). The CDR3 sequence is 13 residues long. Deletions cut 2 bases from V and 8 bases from J, with 9 bases between. CDR3 coding DNA: TGTGCCAGCAGTTACGAGGGAAAGGAAAAACTGTTTTTT. This sequence encodes CASSYEGKEKLFF.